Presented here are 18 T cell receptor beta chains from one specimen sequenced in a study of cytomegalovirus exposure and HLA in healthy donors. It was with 60 Vbeta and 13 Jbeta primers that the PCR ran. Profiled with immunoSEQ multiplex PCR; TCRdb holds only in-frame clones, not every one. The repertoire has 90,000 to 140,000 clones, approximately 70% of them found once; the top ten carry roughly 3%. Sequenced sample: PBMCs. Source of these receptors: a young man in good health and CMV-seronegative.

The chain couples TRBV7-3 to TRBJ2-3, with D perhaps matching TRBD2 (5 bases). From germline, CDR1 is SGHTA and CDR2 FQGTGA. This CDR3 region has 17 residues. V shed 2 bases and J shed 1 base, with 16 bases lying between them. The CDR3 reads CASSLERAGSGTDTQYF. Written as DNA, the CDR3 is TGTGCCAGCAGCTTAGAGCGCGCGGGTTCTGGCACAGATACGCAGTATTTT.

The V and J genes are TRBV5-6 and TRBJ1-3, with 9 nucleotides matching TRBD1. This CDR3 has 14 residues. Germline trimming cut 5 bases from V and 2 bases from J; bases unmatched to any gene: 2. Germline values: CDR1 SGHDT, CDR2 YYEEEE. The CDR3 region is CASRRTGAGNTIYF. The CDR3 DNA reads as TGTGCCAGCAGGCGGACAGGGGCTGGAAACACCATATATTTT.

This rearrangement joins TRBV19 to TRBJ1-3; a possible D gene is TRBD1 (5 bases). The CDR3 contains 18 residues. Per the germline V gene, CDR1 is LNHDA and CDR2 is SQIVND (reference sequence). V lost 1 base, J lost 1 base, and 17 bases lay in between. The CDR3 is CASSIVFRGLRSGNTIYF. In nucleotides, the CDR3 is TGTGCCAGTAGTATAGTATTTCGGGGACTCCGATCTGGAAACACCATATATTTT.

This clone turned up a few times. This chain joins TRBV9 and TRBJ1-2, with D perhaps TRBD1 (5 bases). V shed 0 bases and J shed 4 bases, with 19 bases lying between them. This CDR3 contains 17 residues. In germline, CDR1 is SGDLS, CDR2 YYNGEE. The CDR3: CASSVEALGNQGYGYTF. The CDR3 DNA follows: TGTGCCAGCAGCGTAGAGGCCCTGGGAAACCAGGGCTATGGCTACACCTTC.

The genes are TRBV7-8 and TRBJ2-3; possible D gene TRBD1, 6 bases. Germline assignment: CDR1 SGHVS and CDR2 FQNEAQ. This CDR3 spans 13 amino acids. V shed 5 bases and J shed 6 bases, with 12 bases lying between them. Written as DNA, the CDR3 is TGTGCCAGCAGCCACAGGGCGGTGGATACGCAGTATTTT. Translating gives CASSHRAVDTQYF.

This sequence joins TRBV2 and TRBJ1-1; 8 bases align to TRBD1. Germline-derived CDR1 and CDR2 are SNHLY and FYNNEI. This CDR3 is 13 amino acids long. The trim removed 5 bases at V and 4 bases at J, leaving 3 bases unmatched. CDR3 protein: CASSYTGGTEAFF. The CDR3, as DNA: TGTGCCAGCAGTTATACAGGGGGCACTGAAGCTTTCTTT.

The chain links TRBV5-1 to TRBJ2-7, with 14 nucleotides matching TRBD2. The length of the CDR3 is 18 residues. Germline values: CDR1 SGHRS, CDR2 YFSETQ. Trimming at V came to 4 bases and at J to 3 bases, leaving 12 bases not matched to a gene. The CDR3 sequence: CASSPSLGLAGVGYEQYF. The CDR3 DNA reads TGCGCCAGCAGCCCGTCGTTGGGACTAGCGGGAGTGGGCTACGAGCAGTACTTC.

The chain recombines TRBV9 with TRBJ2-2, with D possibly being TRBD1 (6 bases). The germline V gene has CDR1 SGDLS and CDR2 YYNGEE. The CDR3 is 15 residues long. The V end lost 0 bases, the J end lost 6 bases, and 12 bases lay between the germline ends. This chain's CDR3 is CASSVGTVLSGELFF. The DNA for the CDR3 is TGTGCCAGCAGCGTAGGGACAGTCCTCTCCGGGGAGCTGTTTTTT.

The chain carries TRBV7-9 and TRBJ1-1; the D is unclear. The germline V gene has CDR1 SEHNR and CDR2 FQNEAQ (reference sequence). The CDR3 totals 14 residues. The germline V and J ends were trimmed by 6 bases and 2 bases, with 13 bases remaining between them. CDR3 region: CASRLEVSNTEAFF. Here the CDR3 DNA reads TGTGCCAGCAGGTTGGAGGTATCTAACACTGAAGCTTTCTTT.

A single count supports this clone. The chain couples TRBV21-1 to TRBJ1-5; the table's D call, TRBD1, was not checked against the DNA. TRBV21-1 is given as a pseudogene. The CDR3 is made up of 17 amino acids. The CDR3 region is CASTKRWDRASNQPQHF. CDR3 in DNA: TGTGCCAGCACCAAAAGGTGGGACAGGGCTAGCAATCAGCCCCAGCATTTT.

The chain couples TRBV7-9 to TRBJ2-7; 7 bases are a match to TRBD1. Germline V lookup: CDR1 SEHNR, CDR2 FQNEAQ (reference sequence). CDR3 length: 14 amino acids. The V and J ends lost 5 bases and 4 bases, in that order; junction bases with no gene match: 8. The CDR3 coding sequence is TGTGCCAGCAGCATGGACAGGAATCTGTACGAGCAGTACTTC. The encoded protein is CASSMDRNLYEQYF.

This CDR3 is CASSVETGAGQYF. DNA of the CDR3: TGTGCCAGCAGCGTAGAAACAGGGGCCGGGCAGTACTTC. The chain has TRBV9 and TRBJ2-7, with TRBD1 identical over 7 bases. In germline, CDR1 is SGDLS, CDR2 YYNGEE. Unmatched junction bases numbered 6, after V lost 0 bases and J lost 9 bases. The CDR3 is 13 amino acids.

This sequence joins TRBV5-5 and TRBJ2-7, with TRBD2 matching over 11 bases. With V trimmed by 2 bases and J by 1 base, 8 bases remained unmatched. Germline loops: CDR1 SGHKS, CDR2 YYEKEE (reference sequence). The CDR3 has 17 residues. This chain's CDR3 is CASSFRLAGSSSYEQYF. The CDR3, as DNA: TGTGCCAGCAGCTTCCGACTAGCGGGAAGCTCATCCTACGAGCAGTACTTC. The full variable domain, in which reference TRBV5-5 and TRBJ2-7 provide the parts outside the CDR3, is DAGVTQSPTHLIKTRGQQVTLRCSPISGHKSVSWYQQVLGQGPQFIFQYYEKEERGRGNFPDRFSARQFPNYSSELNVNALLLGDSALYLCASSFRLAGSSSYEQYFGPGTRLTVT.

This chain connects TRBV4-1 to TRBJ1-3; D not certain. Germline-derived CDR1 and CDR2 are MGHRA and YSYEKL. Trimming shortened V by 6 bases and J by 2 bases, and 8 bases separated the two germline ends. CDR3 size: 13 residues. The CDR3 DNA follows: TGCGCCAGCAGGGCTCCCCCTGGAAACACCATATATTTT. It specifies CASRAPPGNTIYF.

This clone appeared a few times. The V call is TRBV23-1, the J call TRBJ2-6; TRBD1 aligns across 8 bases. Being an ORF, TRBV23-1 has a function that is uncertain. This CDR3 comprises 17 residues. With V trimmed by 4 bases and J by 2 bases, 7 bases remained unmatched. CDR3 coding DNA: TGCGCCAGCAGTCCACTACAGGGGGTGGCTGGGGCCAACGTCCTGACTTTC. Translated, it gives CASSPLQGVAGANVLTF.

Worth noting for this clone: The junction differs from germline at one of its ends, possibly a read error. The chain couples TRBV7-7 to TRBJ2-5; D possibly matches TRBD1 or TRBD2 (6 bases each). Germline CDR1 and CDR2: SSHAT and FNYEAQ (reference sequence). CDR3 length: 14 amino acids. The CDR3 sequence: CASSLGGGRETQYF. As DNA, the CDR3 is TGTGCTAGCAGCTTAGGAGGGGGTAGGGAGACCCAGTACTTC.

The V and J genes are TRBV28 and TRBJ1-2; D is perhaps TRBD1 (6 bases). The CDR3 spans 12 residues. Between the trimmed V and J ends, which lost 7 bases and 8 bases, there was a span of 14 bases. CDR1 and CDR2 (germline): MDHEN, SYDVKM. The CDR3 spells CASTVGARGYTF. The CDR3 coding sequence is TGTGCCAGCACGGTGGGGGCGCGGGGCTACACCTTC.

This rearrangement joins TRBV28 to TRBJ2-2; TRBD1 agrees at 10 bases. The V segment lost 5 bases and the J segment 8 bases; nucleotides outside the gene matches: 8. Looked up from germline, CDR1 is MDHEN and CDR2 is SYDVKM. This CDR3 is built from 15 residues. The CDR3 loop is CASSVLTGGRGELFF. CDR3 DNA: TGTGCCAGCAGTGTTTTGACAGGGGGCCGGGGGGAGCTGTTTTTT.